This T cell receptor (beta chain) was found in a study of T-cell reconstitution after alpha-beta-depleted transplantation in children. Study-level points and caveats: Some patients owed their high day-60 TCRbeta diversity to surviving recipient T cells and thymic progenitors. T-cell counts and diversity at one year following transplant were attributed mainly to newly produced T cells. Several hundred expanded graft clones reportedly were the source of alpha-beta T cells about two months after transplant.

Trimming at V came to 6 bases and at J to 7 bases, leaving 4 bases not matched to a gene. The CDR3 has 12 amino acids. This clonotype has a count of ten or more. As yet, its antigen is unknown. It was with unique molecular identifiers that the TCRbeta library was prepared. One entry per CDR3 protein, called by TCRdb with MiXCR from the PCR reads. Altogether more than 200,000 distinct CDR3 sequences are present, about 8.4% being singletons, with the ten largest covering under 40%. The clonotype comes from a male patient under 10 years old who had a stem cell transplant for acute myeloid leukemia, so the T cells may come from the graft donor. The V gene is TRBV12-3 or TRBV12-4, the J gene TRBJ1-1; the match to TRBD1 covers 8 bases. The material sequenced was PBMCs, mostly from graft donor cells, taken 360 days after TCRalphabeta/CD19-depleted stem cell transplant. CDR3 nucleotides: TGTGCCAGCAGCCAGGGGGCCCGTGAAGCTTTCTTT. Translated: CASSQGAREAFF.